These 18 T cell receptor beta chains were sequenced from one sample in a study of Graves' ophthalmopathy and Graves' hyperthyroidism. Researchers took RNA transcripts and amplified TCR beta CDR3 regions from them. The authors performed first-round RT-PCR with HTBI primers and then a second-round multiplex PCR. TCRdb ran MiXCR on the multiplex PCR reads and lists one entry per CDR3 protein. The sample includes 680,000 or so distinct CDR3 sequences, 20% to 25% seen only once; the top ten take approximately 7%. What was sequenced was peripheral blood. Receptors were obtained from a woman under 30 with stable Graves' hyperthyroidism. Some clones in this sample may be carry-over from other donors' samples.

This clonotype was counted at least ten times. The V call is TRBV18, the J call TRBJ1-1; D uncertain. V lost 3 bases and J 6 bases, leaving 11 bases between the germline ends. CDR3 size: 13 residues. Germline V gene lookup returns CDR1 KGHSH and CDR2 LQKENI. CDR3 sequence reads: CASSPSEGAEAFF. The CDR3 DNA reads as TGTGCCAGCTCACCTTCCGAGGGCGCTGAAGCTTTCTTT.

This clonotype has at least ten counts. This chain joins TRBV19 and TRBJ1-5; possible D gene TRBD1, 6 bases. The CDR3 loop spans 14 amino acids. Germline CDR1 is LNHDA and CDR2 is SQIVND (reference sequence). V was pared by 5 bases and J by 6 bases, with 14 bases between. Here the CDR3 DNA reads TGTGCCAGTAGTTCGACGGGGGGGGCTCAGCCCCAGCATTTT. This translates into CASSSTGGAQPQHF.

This sequence joins TRBV13 and TRBJ2-4, with D unresolved. CDR3 size: 12 residues. Germline values: CDR1 PRHDT, CDR2 FYEKMQ (reference sequence). Trimming removed 6 bases at V and 7 bases at J, with 10 bases between. In nucleotides, the CDR3 is TGTGCCAGCAGTGCTAGTCGGAACATTCAGTACTTC. Translating it yields CASSASRNIQYF. Full variable domain (outside the CDR3, taken from reference TRBV13 and TRBJ2-4): AAGVIQSPRHLIKEKRETATLKCYPIPRHDTVYWYQQGPGQDPQFLISFYEKMQSDKGSIPDRFSAQQFSDYHSELNMSSLELGDSALYFCASSASRNIQYFGAGTRLSVL.

At least ten counts were recorded for this clonotype. V gene TRBV20-1 combines with J gene TRBJ2-5; 13 bases fit TRBD2. Germline-derived CDR1 and CDR2 are DFQATT and SNEGSKA (reference sequence). The CDR3 contains 17 residues. Germline trimming cut 6 bases from V and 5 bases from J; bases unmatched to any gene: 15. The chain's CDR3 is CSAATAATSGRIETQYF. The CDR3 DNA sequence: TGCAGTGCAGCCACGGCGGCGACTAGCGGGAGGATTGAGACCCAGTACTTC.

The genes are TRBV15 and TRBJ1-5; D gene uncertain. Germline CDR1 and CDR2: LNHNV and YYDKDF (reference sequence). This CDR3 has 16 residues. The V end lost 1 base, the J end lost 5 bases, and 15 bases lay between the germline ends. In nucleotides, the CDR3 is TGTGCCACCAGCAGAGTGCACCGGGCCGGTCATCAGCCCCAGCATTTT. Its protein product is CATSRVHRAGHQPQHF.

This clonotype came up many times. The V gene is TRBV13, the J gene TRBJ1-1; tentative D call: TRBD1 (5 bases). This CDR3 has 14 amino acids. The V end lost 4 bases, the J end lost 2 bases, and 11 bases lay between the germline ends. Germline V gene lookup returns CDR1 PRHDT and CDR2 FYEKMQ (reference sequence). The DNA for the CDR3 is TGTGCCAGCAGCTCGCTGACAGCTAACACTGAAGCTTTCTTT. Residues: CASSSLTANTEAFF.

In its sample, this clonotype was seen many times. The chain combines TRBV5-1 with TRBJ1-1, with 7 bases lining up with TRBD1. Germline V CDR1 and CDR2: SGHRS, YFSETQ. The V segment lost 4 bases and the J segment 4 bases; nucleotides outside the gene matches: 7. The CDR3 has 14 amino acids. CDR3 sequence reads: CASSASTGFTEAFF. The CDR3 region has the DNA TGCGCCAGCAGCGCGTCGACAGGGTTCACTGAAGCTTTCTTT. Supplemented by reference TRBV5-1 and TRBJ1-1, the full variable domain reads KAGVTQTPRYLIKTRGQQVTLSCSPISGHRSVSWYQQTPGQGLQFLFEYFSETQRNKGNFPGRFSGRQFSNSRSEMNVSTLELGDSALYLCASSASTGFTEAFFGQGTRLTVV.

This clonotype was detected a few times. V usage is TRBV11-2 and J usage is TRBJ1-1; D unclear. This CDR3 region has 12 residues. CDR1 SGHAT and CDR2 FQNNGV come from the germline V gene. Trimming took off 2 bases at V and 10 bases at J, with 11 bases between the two ends. CDR3 DNA sequence: TGTGCCAGCAGCTTATCTCAAGTTAGAGCTTTCTTT. Protein product: CASSLSQVRAFF.

CDR3 sequence (DNA): TGTGCCAGCAGCGCACAGGTGTCAGTCACTGAAGCTTTCTTT. Protein: CASSAQVSVTEAFF. The chain has TRBV6-1 and TRBJ1-1; possible D gene TRBD1, 5 bases. Germline V gene data show CDR1 as MNHNS and CDR2 as SASEGT. The CDR3 totals 14 residues. V dropped 6 bases and J dropped 4 bases, with 15 bases sitting between them.

The rearrangement uses TRBV6-1 and TRBJ2-2; 7 bases are a match to TRBD1. J lost 6 bases, V lost 7 bases, and 8 bases had no gene match. This CDR3 has 14 residues. Per the germline V gene, CDR1 is MNHNS and CDR2 is SASEGT. Written as DNA, the CDR3 is TGTGCCAGCACTCGTCCCCAGGGGGCCGGGGAGCTGTTTTTT. Protein product: CASTRPQGAGELFF.

This clonotype was detected ten times or more. The rearrangement joins TRBV6-5 to TRBJ1-2; D possibly corresponds to TRBD1 (5 bases). This CDR3 is 15 amino acids long. CDR1 and CDR2 (germline): MNHEY, SVGAGI. V lost 2 bases and J lost 1, with 11 bases in between. The CDR3 region is CASSYIGQSNYGYTF. CDR3 sequence (DNA): TGTGCCAGCAGTTACATCGGACAAAGTAACTATGGCTACACCTTC.

This clonotype has ten or more counts. The V call is TRBV6-1, the J call TRBJ2-2; unclear D gene. The CDR3 consists of 14 residues. Trimming removed 7 bases at V and 6 bases at J, with 15 bases between. The germline V gene has CDR1 MNHNS and CDR2 SASEGT. The CDR3 is CASTDRSSAGELFF. CDR3 nucleotides: TGTGCCAGCACAGATCGGAGTTCGGCCGGGGAGCTGTTTTTT.

In its sample, this clonotype was seen once. The V gene is TRBV6-8, the J gene TRBJ1-1; D is possibly TRBD1 (5 bases). The CDR3 sequence is 17 residues long. Germline V gene sequence: CDR1 MNHGY, CDR2 SAAAGT. V was pared by 9 bases and J by 8 bases, with 31 bases between. In DNA, the CDR3 is TGTGCCAGTTTTCCACGGGGGACGGGACGCAGAAGCCCCGAAGCTTTCTTT. Translating gives CASFPRGTGRRSPEAFF.

This clonotype occurred many times. CDR3 amino acids: CASRGLLDEQYF. The CDR3 DNA follows: TGTGCCAGCAGGGGGCTGCTCGACGAGCAGTACTTC. V usage is TRBV14 and J usage is TRBJ2-7, with TRBD1 as a possible D gene (5 bases). CDR3 length equals 12 residues. V was pared by 6 bases and J by 5 bases, with 11 bases between. The germline CDR1 and CDR2 sequences are SGHDN and FVKESK.

Ten or more counts support this clonotype. The chain carries TRBV4-1 and TRBJ1-1; D unclear. This CDR3 spans 16 amino acids. The V and J ends lost 4 bases and 1 base respectively, with 16 bases between them. Germline V gene lookup returns CDR1 MGHRA and CDR2 YSYEKL. The CDR3 is CASSPIAREENTEAFF. CDR3 in DNA: TGCGCCAGCAGCCCGATAGCCCGGGAGGAGAACACTGAAGCTTTCTTT.

This clonotype appeared many times. The rearrangement links TRBV7-2 to TRBJ1-2; D gene ambiguous. Germline values: CDR1 SGHTA, CDR2 FQGNSA. The V gene lost 5 bases and the J gene lost 2 bases, with 9 bases spanning the gap. CDR3 length: 13 amino acids. In DNA form, the CDR3 reads TGTGCCAGCAGCCCCGGGCACAACTATGGCTACACCTTC. Translated, it gives CASSPGHNYGYTF.

The V gene is TRBV18, the J gene TRBJ2-5; 7 nucleotides align to TRBD1. V gave up 1 base and J gave up 4 bases; unmatched junction bases: 6. CDR1 KGHSH and CDR2 LQKENI come from the germline V gene. The length of the CDR3 is 15 residues. The CDR3 sequence is CASSPQQGKGETQYF. CDR3 DNA: TGTGCCAGCTCACCACAACAGGGGAAGGGAGAGACCCAGTACTTC.

This clonotype was counted a few times. The rearrangement uses TRBV2 and TRBJ1-5, with D perhaps TRBD1 (6 bases). Trimming stripped 9 bases from V and 2 bases from J, with 14 bases between. The CDR3 sequence is 14 residues long. Germline CDR1 and CDR2: SNHLY and FYNNEI. The chain's CDR3 is CASHKQGGNQPQHF. In DNA form, the CDR3 reads TGTGCCAGTCATAAACAGGGTGGCAATCAGCCCCAGCATTTT. Filled out from reference TRBV2 and TRBJ1-5, the complete variable domain reads EPEVTQTPSHQVTQMGQEVILRCVPISNHLYFYWYRQILGQKVEFLVSFYNNEISEKSEIFDDQFSVERPDGSNFTLKIRSTKLEDSAMYFCASHKQGGNQPQHFGDGTRLSIL.